The 10 T cell receptor beta chains below come from one sample, sequenced in a study of early T cells in non-severe SARS-CoV-2 infection. TCRdb fed the 5' RACE reads into MiXCR, producing one record per CDR3 protein. The repertoire holds about 60,000 distinct CDR3 sequences, with about 10% as singletons. The specimen sequenced was whole blood. The receptors derive from an adult who was a healthcare worker with PCR-confirmed SARS-CoV-2 infection or an uninfected control (not recorded which).

This clonotype turned up a few times. V and J are TRBV7-2 and TRBJ2-5, with D tentatively TRBD2 (5 bases). The V end was cut by 5 bases, the J end by 2 bases, with 9 bases between. From germline, CDR1 is SGHTA and CDR2 FQGNSA. The CDR3 is 13 residues long. CDR3 DNA: TGTGCCAGCAGCCGGGAACAACAAGAGACCCAGTACTTC. It encodes CASSREQQETQYF.

This clonotype has at least ten counts. This rearrangement joins TRBV9 to TRBJ2-1; D gene uncertain. CDR3 length: 13 residues. Germline-derived CDR1 and CDR2 are SGDLS and YYNGEE. V lost 1 base to trimming and J lost 9 bases, with 11 bases between them. As DNA, the CDR3 is TGTGCCAGCAGCGTAACGTCAGAAGGTGAGCAGTTCTTC. Protein: CASSVTSEGEQFF.

CDR3 coding DNA: TGTGCCAGCAGCCTGGACAGGGGGGACGGCTACACCTTC. Residues: CASSLDRGDGYTF. The chain uses TRBV7-9 and TRBJ1-2; 10 nucleotides match TRBD1. CDR1 SEHNR and CDR2 FQNEAQ come from the germline V gene (reference sequence). The CDR3 length is 13 residues. With V trimmed by 5 bases and J by 8 bases, 5 bases remained unmatched.

The chain joins TRBV4-2 to TRBJ2-7, with TRBD2 identical over 7 bases. Germline V gene sequence: CDR1 LGHNA, CDR2 YNFKEQ. The CDR3 covers 13 residues. Trimming at V came to 1 base and at J to 3 bases, leaving 0 bases not matched to a gene. CDR3 nucleotides: TGTGCCAGCAGCCAAGGCGGGGGCTACGAGCAGTACTTC. Its translation: CASSQGGGYEQYF.

At least ten counts were recorded for this clonotype. The genes are TRBV9 and TRBJ2-7; a possible D gene is TRBD2 (7 bases). This CDR3 contains 14 residues. CDR1 SGDLS and CDR2 YYNGEE come from the germline V gene. Trimming took 0 bases from V and 8 from J, leaving 15 bases between them. The DNA for the CDR3 is TGTGCCAGCAGCGTAGTTGACAGCGGGGACAAGCAGTACTTC. It translates to CASSVVDSGDKQYF.

This clonotype has ten or more counts. The chain is built from TRBV7-9 and TRBJ2-5; D is unclear. From germline, CDR1 is SEHNR and CDR2 FQNEAQ (reference sequence). The ends were cut back, 4 bases at V and 2 bases at J, with 5 bases in the middle. CDR3 length: 12 residues. The DNA of the CDR3 is TGTGCCAGCAGCTGGTTACAAGAGACCCAGTACTTC. Its protein product is CASSWLQETQYF.

A word on this clonotype: A read error may be the cause here, since a much bigger clone is one base away. The genes are TRBV5-1 and TRBJ2-4, with D uncertain. Germline loops: CDR1 SGHRS, CDR2 YFSETQ. The CDR3 runs to 16 residues. CDR3 sequence: CTSSVSGSLAKNIQYF. DNA of the CDR3: TGCACCAGCAGCGTATCCGGGTCCCTAGCCAAAAACATTCAGTACTTC.

This chain uses TRBV29-1 with TRBJ2-1, with D possibly matching TRBD1 (5 bases). Germline V CDR1 and CDR2: SQVTM, ANQGSEA. Deletions cut 6 bases from V and 10 bases from J, with 10 bases between. This CDR3 region has 10 residues. CDR3: CSVSPGEQFF. The CDR3 DNA reads TGCAGCGTAAGCCCAGGGGAGCAGTTCTTC.

At least ten counts were recorded for this clonotype. This chain links TRBV10-3 with TRBJ2-1; 11 nucleotides match TRBD2. The CDR3 totals 18 residues. Germline CDR1 and CDR2: ENHRY and SYGVKD. V dropped 4 bases and J dropped 1; count of bases not matched to a gene: 9. CDR3 sequence (DNA): TGTGCCATCAGTGTCTCTAGCGGGAGGCCGGGGTCCTACAATGAGCAGTTCTTC. Its protein is CAISVSSGRPGSYNEQFF.

This clonotype was counted many times. The chain uses TRBV6-5 and TRBJ1-1; 7 nucleotides match TRBD1. The V segment lost 5 bases and the J segment 0 bases; nucleotides outside the gene matches: 6. The length of the CDR3 is 15 residues. Germline assignment: CDR1 MNHEY and CDR2 SVGAGI. The CDR3 DNA reads TGTGCCAGCAGTCCCACAGGGGCTCTGAACACTGAAGCTTTCTTT. It codes for CASSPTGALNTEAFF.